This section outlines one TCR beta chain sequence together with its context. The data were produced by immunoSEQ multiplex PCR, yet TCRdb's version contains in-frame clones alone and is incomplete. The sample has about 78,000 clones; around 90% are singletons. The sample is drawn from a study of blood T cell repertoires in COVID-19. Study as a whole: T cells, B-cell-depleted T cells, or PBMCs provided the cDNA or gDNA that served as material.

This receptor was taken from a woman between 50 and 59 years old in a cohort sampled during active COVID-19. Source material: peripheral blood.

The CDR3: CASRRGATNTGELFF. The CDR3 bases are TGTGCCAGCAGGCGCGGGGCAACGAACACCGGGGAGCTGTTTTTT. The genes are TRBV6-5 and TRBJ2-2; possible D gene TRBD2, 6 bases. The CDR3 is 15 amino acids. Deletions cut 6 bases from V and 0 bases from J, with 11 bases between. Germline CDR1 MNHEY, CDR2 SVGAGI.